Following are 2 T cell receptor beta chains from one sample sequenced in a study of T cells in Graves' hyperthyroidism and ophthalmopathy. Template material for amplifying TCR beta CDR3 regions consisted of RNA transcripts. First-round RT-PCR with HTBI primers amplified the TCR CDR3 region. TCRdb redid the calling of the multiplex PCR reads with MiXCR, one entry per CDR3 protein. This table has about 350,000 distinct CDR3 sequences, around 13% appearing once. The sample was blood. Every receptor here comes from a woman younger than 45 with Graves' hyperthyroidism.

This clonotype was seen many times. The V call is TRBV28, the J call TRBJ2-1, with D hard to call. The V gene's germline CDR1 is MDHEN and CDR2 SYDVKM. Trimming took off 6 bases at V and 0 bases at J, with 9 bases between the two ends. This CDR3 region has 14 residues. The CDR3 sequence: CASSTVYSYNEQFF. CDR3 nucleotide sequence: TGTGCCAGCAGCACAGTTTACTCCTACAATGAGCAGTTCTTC.

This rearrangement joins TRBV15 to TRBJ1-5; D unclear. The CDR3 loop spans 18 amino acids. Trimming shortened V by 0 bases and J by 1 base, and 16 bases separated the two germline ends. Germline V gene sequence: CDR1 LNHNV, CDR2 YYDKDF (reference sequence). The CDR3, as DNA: TGTGCCACCAGCAGAGATCCAACGGGGAGGTTAAGCAATCAGCCCCAGCATTTT. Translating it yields CATSRDPTGRLSNQPQHF.